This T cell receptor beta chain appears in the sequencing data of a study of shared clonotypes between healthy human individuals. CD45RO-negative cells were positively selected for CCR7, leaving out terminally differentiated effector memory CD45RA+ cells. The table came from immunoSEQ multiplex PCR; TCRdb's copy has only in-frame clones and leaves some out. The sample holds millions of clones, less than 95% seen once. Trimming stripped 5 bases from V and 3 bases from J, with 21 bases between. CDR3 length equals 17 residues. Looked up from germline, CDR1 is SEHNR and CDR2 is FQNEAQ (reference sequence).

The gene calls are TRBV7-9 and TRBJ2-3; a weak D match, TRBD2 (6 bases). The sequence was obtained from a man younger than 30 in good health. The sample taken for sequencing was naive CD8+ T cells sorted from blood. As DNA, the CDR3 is TGTGCCAGCAGCACAAGTATAGCGGCGTATGGGACAGATACGCAGTATTTT. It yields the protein CASSTSIAAYGTDTQYF.